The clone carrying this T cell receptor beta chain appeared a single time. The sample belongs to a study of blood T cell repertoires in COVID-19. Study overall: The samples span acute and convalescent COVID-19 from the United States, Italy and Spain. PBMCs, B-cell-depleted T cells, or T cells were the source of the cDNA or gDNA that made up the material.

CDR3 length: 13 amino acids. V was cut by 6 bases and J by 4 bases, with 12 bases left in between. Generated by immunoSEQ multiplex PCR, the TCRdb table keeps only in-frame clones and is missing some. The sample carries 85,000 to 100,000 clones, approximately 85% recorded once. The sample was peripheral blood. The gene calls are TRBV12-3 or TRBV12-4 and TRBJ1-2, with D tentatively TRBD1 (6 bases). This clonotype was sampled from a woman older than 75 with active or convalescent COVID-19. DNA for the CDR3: TGTGCCAGCAGACCCACAGGGACCTATGGCTACACCTTC. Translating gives CASRPTGTYGYTF.